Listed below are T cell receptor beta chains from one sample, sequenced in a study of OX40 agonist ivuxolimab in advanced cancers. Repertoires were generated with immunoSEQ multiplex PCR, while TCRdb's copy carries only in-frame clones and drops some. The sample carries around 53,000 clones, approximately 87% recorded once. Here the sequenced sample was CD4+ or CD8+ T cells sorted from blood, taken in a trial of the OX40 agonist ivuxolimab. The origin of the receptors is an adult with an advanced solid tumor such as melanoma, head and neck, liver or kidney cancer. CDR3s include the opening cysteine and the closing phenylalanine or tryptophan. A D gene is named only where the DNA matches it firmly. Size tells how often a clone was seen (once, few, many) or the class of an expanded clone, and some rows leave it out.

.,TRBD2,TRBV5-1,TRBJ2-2,CASSLSSGGVTGELFF,TGCGCCAGCAGCCTATCTAGCGGGGGTGTCACCGGGGAGCTGTTTTTT
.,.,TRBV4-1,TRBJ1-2,CAPKQEGDKDGYTF,TGCGCCCCTAAGCAAGAGGGGGACAAGGATGGCTACACCTTC
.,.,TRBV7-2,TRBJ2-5,CASSLNAVYGETQYF,TGTGCCAGCAGCTTAAATGCAGTTTATGGAGAGACCCAGTACTTC
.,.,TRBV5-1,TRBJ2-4,CASSLAPTGEWNIQYF,TGCGCCAGCAGCTTGGCACCGACCGGAGAATGGAACATTCAGTACTTC
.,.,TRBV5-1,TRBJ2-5,CASSSGLPLQETQYF,TGCGCCAGCAGCTCTGGACTACCCCTTCAAGAGACCCAGTACTTC
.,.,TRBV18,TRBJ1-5,CASSPSWGQSNQPQHF,TGTGCCAGCTCACCGAGTTGGGGACAATCTAATCAGCCCCAGCATTTT
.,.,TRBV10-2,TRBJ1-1,CATGGRAPMNTEAFF,TGCGCCACGGGAGGGAGGGCCCCTATGAACACTGAAGCTTTCTTT
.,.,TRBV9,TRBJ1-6,CASSVAERPNSPLHF,TGTGCCAGCAGCGTAGCGGAAAGACCTAATTCACCCCTCCACTTT
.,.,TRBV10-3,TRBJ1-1,CASGSQAEAFF,TGTGCCTCAGGGTCACAGGCTGAAGCTTTCTTT
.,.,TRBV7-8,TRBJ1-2,CASSLGLPEYSIYGYTF,TGTGCCAGCAGCTTAGGCCTCCCAGAATATTCGATATATGGCTACACCTTC
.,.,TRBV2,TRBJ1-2,CASSTPEPGRINSDNGYTF,TGTGCCAGCAGCACACCTGAGCCGGGGCGCATAAATTCAGACAACGGCTACACCTTC
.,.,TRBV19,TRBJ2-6,CASKPESSGANVLTF,TGTGCCTCTAAACCCGAGAGCTCTGGGGCCAACGTCCTGACTTTC
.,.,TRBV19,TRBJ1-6,CASSVRLTGYNSPLHF,TGTGCCAGTAGTGTCAGACTTACAGGGTATAATTCACCCCTCCACTTT
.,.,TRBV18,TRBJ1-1,CASSPYREGEAFF,TGTGCCAGCTCACCCTACCGGGAGGGTGAAGCTTTCTTT
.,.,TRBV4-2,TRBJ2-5,CASSQASGETQYF,TGTGCCAGCAGCCAAGCTTCCGGAGAGACCCAGTACTTC
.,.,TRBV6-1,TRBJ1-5,CASSVRGNNQPQHF,TGTGCCAGCAGTGTTCGGGGGAACAATCAGCCCCAGCATTTT
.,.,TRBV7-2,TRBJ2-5,CASSLAPLVFGSPQETQYF,TGTGCCAGCAGCTTAGCACCGCTCGTATTCGGGTCTCCCCAAGAGACCCAGTACTTC
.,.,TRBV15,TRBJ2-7,CATSRTGQPPSYEQYF,TGTGCCACCAGCAGAACTGGACAGCCGCCCTCCTACGAGCAGTACTTC
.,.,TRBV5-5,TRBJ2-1,CASSLEGGRDEQFF,TGTGCCAGCAGCTTGGAAGGGGGGCGCGATGAGCAGTTCTTC
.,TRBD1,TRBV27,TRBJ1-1,CASSPIWRGQGDTEAFF,TGTGCCAGCAGTCCCATTTGGAGGGGGCAAGGGGACACTGAAGCTTTCTTT
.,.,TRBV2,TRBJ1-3,CASKQGGNSGNTIYF,TGTGCCAGCAAACAGGGAGGGAACTCTGGAAACACCATATATTTT
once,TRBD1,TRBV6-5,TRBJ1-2,CASSDRTGLYGYTF,TGTGCCAGCAGCGATCGGACAGGTCTCTATGGCTACACCTTC
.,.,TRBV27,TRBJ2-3,CASSGGMTFGTDTQYF,TGTGCCAGCAGCGGGGGCATGACCTTTGGCACAGATACGCAGTATTTT
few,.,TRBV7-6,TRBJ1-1,CASSSGGSGLSNTEAFF,TGTGCCAGCAGCTCAGGCGGGTCAGGGCTCTCGAACACTGAAGCTTTCTTT
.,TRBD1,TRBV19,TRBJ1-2,CASKRGQMGYTF,TGTGCCAGTAAAAGGGGGCAGATGGGCTACACCTTC
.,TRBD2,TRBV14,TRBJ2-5,CASSKRGLAPDYQETQYF,TGTGCCAGCAGCAAACGCGGACTAGCGCCGGACTACCAAGAGACCCAGTACTTC
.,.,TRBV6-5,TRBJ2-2,CASRLSIASGELFF,TGTGCCAGCAGGCTCTCGATAGCCTCCGGGGAGCTGTTTTTT
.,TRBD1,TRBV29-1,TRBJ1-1,CSVHRGSTEAFF,TGCAGCGTTCACAGGGGTTCCACTGAAGCTTTCTTT
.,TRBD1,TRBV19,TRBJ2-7,CASSSSGTANYEQYF,TGTGCCAGTAGTTCTTCCGGGACAGCCAACTACGAGCAGTACTTC
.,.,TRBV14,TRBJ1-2,CASSQDRYGYTF,TGTGCCAGCAGCCAGGACCGCTATGGCTACACCTTC
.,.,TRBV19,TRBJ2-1,CASLRGNEQFF,TGTGCCAGTCTCAGGGGAAATGAGCAGTTCTTC
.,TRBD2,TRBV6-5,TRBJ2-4,CASRGLAGGLDIQYF,TGTGCCAGCAGAGGACTAGCGGGGGGGCTGGACATTCAGTACTTC
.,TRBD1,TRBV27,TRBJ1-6,CASSNRDSNSPLHF,TGTGCCAGCAGTAACCGGGACAGTAATTCACCCCTCCACTTT
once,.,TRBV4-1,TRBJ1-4,CASSPTGWWDEKLFF,TGCGCCAGCAGCCCCACAGGGTGGTGGGATGAAAAACTGTTTTTT
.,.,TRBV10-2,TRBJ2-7,CASSRDTHIAYEQYF,TGCGCCAGCAGTCGGGACACTCATATTGCCTACGAGCAGTACTTC
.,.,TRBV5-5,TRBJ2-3,CASSPREVTDTQYF,TGTGCCAGCAGCCCGAGGGAAGTGACAGATACGCAGTATTTT
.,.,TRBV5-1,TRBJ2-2,CASSFSRDGELFF,TGCGCCAGCAGCTTTTCTCGGGACGGGGAGCTGTTTTTT
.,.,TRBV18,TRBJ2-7,CASSPETASYEQYF,TGTGCCAGCTCACCAGAGACAGCTTCCTACGAGCAGTACTTC
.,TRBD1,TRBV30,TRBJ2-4,CAWSVGDRGLAKNIQYF,TGTGCCTGGAGTGTAGGGGACAGGGGCCTAGCCAAAAACATTCAGTACTTC
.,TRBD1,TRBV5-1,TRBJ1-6,CASSSRQGGNSPLHF,TGCGCCAGCAGCTCCCGACAGGGGGGTAATTCACCCCTCCACTTT
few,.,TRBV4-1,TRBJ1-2,CASSQVSPRGGPNSGYTF,TGCGCCAGCAGCCAAGTCTCACCCCGGGGGGGACCCAACTCTGGCTACACCTTC
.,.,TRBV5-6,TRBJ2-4,CASSIGQIRNIQYF,TGTGCCAGCAGCATAGGACAGATCAGAAACATTCAGTACTTC
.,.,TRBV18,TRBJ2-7,CASSPSSYEQYF,TGTGCCAGCTCACCTTCAAGCTACGAGCAGTACTTC
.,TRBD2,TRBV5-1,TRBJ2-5,CASSLVASGGLETQYF,TGCGCCAGCAGCTTGGTGGCTAGCGGGGGGTTAGAGACCCAGTACTTC
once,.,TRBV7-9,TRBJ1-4,CASSGMGATNEKLFF,TGTGCCAGCAGCGGGATGGGTGCAACTAATGAAAAACTGTTTTTT